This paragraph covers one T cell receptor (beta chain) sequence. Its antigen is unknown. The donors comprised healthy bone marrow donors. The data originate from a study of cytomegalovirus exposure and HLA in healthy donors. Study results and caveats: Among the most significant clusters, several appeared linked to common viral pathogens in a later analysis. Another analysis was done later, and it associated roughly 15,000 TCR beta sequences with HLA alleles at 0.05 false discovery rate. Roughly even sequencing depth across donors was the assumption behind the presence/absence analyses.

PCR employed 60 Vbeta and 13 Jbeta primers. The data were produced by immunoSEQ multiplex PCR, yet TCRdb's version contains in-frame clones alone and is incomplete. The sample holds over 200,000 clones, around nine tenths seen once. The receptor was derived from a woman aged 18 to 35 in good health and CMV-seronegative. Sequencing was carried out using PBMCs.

CDR3 sequence (DNA): TGTGCCAGCAGCGATTGGGACAGCCGAGGCTACACCTTC. Translating gives CASSDWDSRGYTF. This chain joins TRBV2 and TRBJ1-2; 7 positions agree with TRBD1. Trimming took 6 bases from V and 8 from J; bases not matched to a gene: 9. The CDR3 is 13 residues long. Germline V gene lookup returns CDR1 SNHLY and CDR2 FYNNEI. The full variable domain, completed using reference TRBV2 and TRBJ1-2, is EPEVTQTPSHQVTQMGQEVILRCVPISNHLYFYWYRQILGQKVEFLVSFYNNEISEKSEIFDDQFSVERPDGSNFTLKIRSTKLEDSAMYFCASSDWDSRGYTFGSGTRLTVV.